This TCR beta chain came from a study of beta chain features in type 1 diabetes. General study points: Within each of all four CD4+ subsets, Type 1 diabetes patients had TCRB CDR3s that were moderately but significantly shorter.

Per germline, CDR1 LNHDA and CDR2 SQIVND (reference sequence). Trimming took 3 bases from V and 3 from J, leaving 12 bases between them. The length of the CDR3 is 15 residues. In the case of this clone: Its antigen is still unknown.

Expressed TCRB transcripts were sequenced after all isolated RNA was converted to cDNA. Sequencing used immunoSEQ multiplex PCR; TCRdb keeps in-frame clones, though not all of them. Counted here are more than 95,000 clones, approximately 30% occurring once; the ten biggest clones make up approximately 0.5%. Specimen: central memory CD4+ T cells from blood. The rearrangement uses TRBV19 and TRBJ1-5; D call uncertain. This receptor was taken from a woman between 18 and 29 years old with type 1 diabetes. In nucleotides, the CDR3 is TGTGCCAGTAGTATTTGGGTGGGCTCCAATCAGCCCCAGCATTTT. It codes for CASSIWVGSNQPQHF.